This TCR beta chain was observed in a study of OX40 agonist ivuxolimab in advanced cancers. Findings and caveats of the study: Part of the nonresponder group also had normalized T-cell clonal expansion that was low.

Looked up from germline, CDR1 is MGHRA and CDR2 is YSYEKL. The CDR3 has 15 amino acids. Trimming removed 4 bases from V and 7 bases from J; junction bases left unmatched: 10. Clones were sequenced by immunoSEQ multiplex PCR, and TCRdb holds only the in-frame ones, with some missing. The sample has some 74,000 clones; approximately 91% are singletons. Concerning this clone: The antigen remains unidentified.

This specimen was CD4+ or CD8+ T cells sorted from blood, taken in a trial of the OX40 agonist ivuxolimab. The receptor was derived from an adult with an advanced solid tumor such as melanoma, head and neck, liver or kidney cancer. The gene calls are TRBV4-1 and TRBJ1-2; TRBD1 matches at 9 bases. CDR3 sequence: CASSPAGQGVFGYTF. The CDR3 DNA follows: TGCGCCAGCAGCCCTGCGGGACAGGGAGTGTTTGGCTACACCTTC.